A single sample is the source of the 14 T cell receptor beta chains below, sequenced in a study of blood T cell repertoires in COVID-19 (dated by TCRdb to the early 2020s). The method behind the library was the immunoSEQ multiplex PCR assay. Not all clones reach the TCRdb copy of this immuneACCESS table, which keeps in-frame sequences only. Checked studies attribute under half of the gap to unresolved V genes and leave the rest unexplained. For this sample the table gives some 120,000 clones, of which roughly 79% were detected only once. About a tenth of the sample belongs to the ten largest clones. Sequencing input: peripheral blood. Source of these receptors: a human donor in a cohort sampled during active COVID-19.

The rearrangement links TRBV15 to TRBJ1-3; 7 positions agree with TRBD1. The CDR3 is 16 residues long. Germline V lookup: CDR1 LNHNV, CDR2 YYDKDF (reference sequence). J lost 3 bases, V lost 0 bases, and 5 bases had no gene match. The CDR3 DNA is TGTGCCACCAGCAGAGATAAAGGGGGCAGTGGAAACACCATATATTTT. Translating gives CATSRDKGGSGNTIYF.

DNA for the CDR3: TGTGCCAGCAGCTTGGACAGGGGATATCGGGAGACCCAGTACTTC. Amino acid sequence: CASSLDRGYRETQYF. The chain links TRBV5-8 to TRBJ2-5; 7 bases agree with TRBD1. There are 15 residues in the CDR3. V lost 0 bases, J lost 5 bases, and 7 bases stayed unmatched. CDR1 and CDR2 from the germline V gene are SGHTS and YDEGEE.

The chain is built from TRBV19 and TRBJ1-1; TRBD1 matches 9 bases. The CDR3 is 19 residues long. The V gene's germline CDR1 is LNHDA and CDR2 SQIVND (reference sequence). V dropped 6 bases and J dropped 1; count of bases not matched to a gene: 18. In DNA, the CDR3 is TGTGCCAGTAGCCCCCGTATGGGACAGGGTCGCGGGCCGAACACTGAAGCTTTCTTT. Protein product: CASSPRMGQGRGPNTEAFF. The whole variable domain, remainder taken from reference TRBV19 and TRBJ1-1, is DGGITQSPKYLFRKEGQNVTLSCEQNLNHDAMYWYRQDPGQGLRLIYYSQIVNDFQKGDIAEGYSVSREKKESFPLTVTSAQKNPTAFYLCASSPRMGQGRGPNTEAFFGQGTRLTVV.

This rearrangement joins TRBV28 to TRBJ1-2; 7 positions match TRBD1. Germline trimming cut 2 bases from V and 6 bases from J; bases unmatched to any gene: 3. Germline V gene data show CDR1 as MDHEN and CDR2 as SYDVKM. The CDR3 length is 13 residues. The CDR3 region is CASSLVTGNGYTF. CDR3 bases: TGTGCCAGCAGTTTAGTGACAGGGAATGGCTACACCTTC.

This clone appeared a single time. The rearrangement joins TRBV7-8 to TRBJ2-2; 7 positions agree with TRBD1. Germline CDR1 reads SGHVS; CDR2 reads FQNEAQ. This CDR3 region has 15 residues. The J segment lost 1 base and the V segment lost 5 bases, leaving 4 bases of the junction unmatched. CDR3 nucleotide sequence: TGTGCCAGCAGCCCACGGACAGGGAACACCGGGGAGCTGTTTTTT. Its protein product is CASSPRTGNTGELFF.

V and J are TRBV11-2 and TRBJ2-5; 8 bases map to TRBD2. Germline CDR1 reads SGHAT; CDR2 reads FQNNGV. This CDR3 contains 15 residues. Trimming at V came to 1 base and at J to 2 bases, leaving 3 bases not matched to a gene. As DNA, the CDR3 is TGTGCCAGCAGCTTAGGGGGGACTAGTCAAGAGACCCAGTACTTC. It yields the protein CASSLGGTSQETQYF.

The DNA of the CDR3 is TGCGCCAGCAGTGACCCAGCGGGGGGCACAGATACGCAGTATTTT. Its translation is CASSDPAGGTDTQYF. The chain has TRBV10-1 and TRBJ2-3; TRBD2 matches 8 bases. The CDR3 is made up of 15 amino acids. J lost 1 base, V lost 3 bases, and 3 bases had no gene match. Germline CDR1 is WNHNN and CDR2 is SYGVQD (reference sequence).

This clone has only a few counts. The chain carries TRBV15 and TRBJ2-1, with 7 bases matching TRBD1. V lost 4 bases to trimming and J lost 6 bases; unmatched junction nucleotides: 12. CDR3 length: 16 residues. CDR1 and CDR2 from the germline V gene are LNHNV and YYDKDF (reference sequence). DNA for the CDR3: TGTGCCACCAGCAACCTCCGGGACAGTGTGATCAATGAGCAGTTCTTC. Its translation: CATSNLRDSVINEQFF.

J is TRBJ1-4 and V is TRBV6-5; no clear D gene. Germline V gene data show CDR1 as MNHEY and CDR2 as SVGAGI. The V end was cut by 7 bases, the J end by 4 bases, with 10 bases between. CDR3 size: 13 residues. As DNA, the CDR3 is TGTGCCAGCACGGGGTACAATAATGAAAAACTGTTTTTT. This gives the protein CASTGYNNEKLFF.

The chain is built from TRBV9 and TRBJ2-3; 8 bases map to TRBD2. The length of the CDR3 is 15 residues. J gave up 1 base and V 0 bases, and 1 base lay outside the gene matches. CDR1 SGDLS and CDR2 YYNGEE come from the germline V gene. CDR3 nucleotides: TGTGCCAGCAGCGTAGGAGCGGGGGGCACAGATACGCAGTATTTT. Translating gives CASSVGAGGTDTQYF.

J is TRBJ2-1 and V is TRBV4-1, with a weak D call TRBD1 (6 bases). Between the trimmed V and J ends, which lost 0 bases and 1 base, there was a span of 10 bases. The CDR3 spans 16 residues. Per the germline V gene, CDR1 is MGHRA and CDR2 is YSYEKL. The CDR3 loop is CASSQDRGRSYNEQFF. In DNA form, the CDR3 reads TGCGCCAGCAGCCAAGACAGGGGTCGATCCTACAATGAGCAGTTCTTC.

The chain couples TRBV2 to TRBJ1-4, with 11 bases identical to TRBD1. V was pared by 6 bases and J by 7 bases, with 4 bases of the junction left unmatched. The CDR3 spans 14 residues. Per the germline V gene, CDR1 is SNHLY and CDR2 is FYNNEI. The CDR3 loop is CASSMDRGREKLFF. CDR3 sequence (DNA): TGTGCCAGCAGCATGGACAGGGGGCGTGAAAAACTGTTTTTT.

V gene TRBV7-9 combines with J gene TRBJ2-3, with unresolved D. The CDR3 runs 9 residues. Germline assignment: CDR1 SEHNR and CDR2 FQNEAQ (reference sequence). Trimming pared 8 bases from V and 6 bases from J, leaving 3 bases between. This chain's CDR3 is CASPDTQYF. CDR3 DNA: TGTGCCAGCCCGGATACGCAGTATTTT.

This chain connects TRBV9 to TRBJ1-1; the D is unclear. With 1 base removed from V and 1 base from J, the gap between germline ends came to 5 bases. The CDR3 totals 13 residues. Germline V gene sequence: CDR1 SGDLS, CDR2 YYNGEE. Written as DNA, the CDR3 is TGTGCCAGCAGCGTAAACACGAACACTGAAGCTTTCTTT. It is translated as CASSVNTNTEAFF.